This T cell receptor beta chain originates from a study of control samples from healthy donors and cancer patients. Sequencing used immunoSEQ multiplex PCR; TCRdb keeps in-frame clones, though not all of them. The sample carries about 150,000 clones, about 89% recorded once. Between the trimmed V and J ends, which lost 8 bases and 2 bases, there was a span of 16 bases. There are 15 residues in the CDR3. Germline V lookup: CDR1 MNHEY, CDR2 SVGAGI. This TCR came from a man aged 30 to 45 in good health. The sequenced sample consisted of blood. V is TRBV6-5 and J is TRBJ1-3; tentatively, D is TRBD1 (5 bases). Here the CDR3 reads CASRGGDLAGNTIYF. The CDR3, as DNA: TGTGCCAGCCGGGGAGGGGACCTCGCTGGAAACACCATATATTTT.